The 13 T cell receptor beta chains listed next were all sequenced from one sample in a study of Ad26.COV2.S vaccination and SARS-CoV-2 variants. The sample's treatment: 19 received Ad26.COV2.S at low or high dose, single or two shots; five or six received placebo; per-sample allocation not given. The investigators took samples on day 63 after the first vaccine or placebo injection. Clones were sequenced by immunoSEQ multiplex PCR, and TCRdb holds only the in-frame ones, with some missing. The sample lists 300,000 to 350,000 clones; around 88% were seen once. Here the sequenced sample was peripheral blood, taken in a trial of Ad26.COV2.S vaccine versus placebo. Receptor source: a person aged 18-65 years who received the Ad26.COV2.S COVID-19 vaccine or a placebo.

The chain joins TRBV7-3 to TRBJ2-5; D possibly uses TRBD1 or TRBD2 (5 bases each). V was cut by 2 bases and J by 3 bases, with 16 bases left in between. CDR3 size: 16 residues. Per the germline V gene, CDR1 is SGHTA and CDR2 is FQGTGA. This CDR3 reads CASSLLGPGRKETQYF. In DNA form, the CDR3 reads TGTGCCAGCAGCTTATTGGGTCCGGGACGTAAAGAGACCCAGTACTTC.

This clone was detected once. This chain uses TRBV4-2 with TRBJ1-1; 7 bases match TRBD1. CDR1 is LGHNA and CDR2 is YNFKEQ in the germline V gene. Trimming cost V 0 bases and J 5 bases; bases outside gene matches: 9. The CDR3 contains 16 residues. DNA for the CDR3: TGTGCCAGCAGCCAAGAGTGGCCAGGGGGAGGGACTGAAGCTTTCTTT. It specifies CASSQEWPGGGTEAFF.

The chain links TRBV4-1 to TRBJ1-1, with D tentatively TRBD1 (5 bases). V was shortened by 3 bases and J by 6 bases, with 17 bases between the two germline ends. CDR3 length: 15 residues. The germline V gene has CDR1 MGHRA and CDR2 YSYEKL. CDR3 DNA sequence: TGCGCCAGCAGCCATTCGACAGCGATGGAGCCTGAAGCTTTCTTT. Protein: CASSHSTAMEPEAFF.

The V and J genes are TRBV19 and TRBJ1-1; 7 bases map to TRBD1. The CDR3 has 16 residues. The germline gives CDR1 LNHDA, CDR2 SQIVND (reference sequence). Trimming removed 6 bases from V and 0 bases from J; junction bases left unmatched: 10. The CDR3 loop reads CASSIGETGLNTEAFF. CDR3 nucleotide sequence: TGTGCCAGTAGCATTGGGGAGACAGGGCTGAACACTGAAGCTTTCTTT. Using reference TRBV19 and TRBJ1-1 for the parts outside the CDR3, the full variable domain is DGGITQSPKYLFRKEGQNVTLSCEQNLNHDAMYWYRQDPGQGLRLIYYSQIVNDFQKGDIAEGYSVSREKKESFPLTVTSAQKNPTAFYLCASSIGETGLNTEAFFGQGTRLTVV.

This clone was detected only a few times. V gene TRBV2 combines with J gene TRBJ1-1; D unclear. This CDR3 is built from 13 residues. With 6 bases removed from V and 0 bases from J, the gap between germline ends came to 8 bases. From germline, CDR1 is SNHLY and CDR2 FYNNEI. CDR3 loop: CASRLGLNTEAFF. DNA for the CDR3: TGTGCCAGCAGGTTGGGGTTGAACACTGAAGCTTTCTTT. The variable domain in full, completed from reference TRBV2 and TRBJ1-1, reads EPEVTQTPSHQVTQMGQEVILRCVPISNHLYFYWYRQILGQKVEFLVSFYNNEISEKSEIFDDQFSVERPDGSNFTLKIRSTKLEDSAMYFCASRLGLNTEAFFGQGTRLTVV.

V gene TRBV18 combines with J gene TRBJ2-5, with 9 positions matching TRBD1. V lost 6 bases and J lost 4; bases outside the gene matches: 6. The CDR3 is made up of 14 amino acids. Germline loops: CDR1 KGHSH, CDR2 LQKENI. The CDR3 sequence: CASSLGTGRETQYF. The CDR3 region has the DNA TGTGCCAGCTCCCTCGGGACAGGGAGAGAGACCCAGTACTTC.

This sequence joins TRBV9 and TRBJ2-1; TRBD1 or TRBD2 may be the D gene (5 bases each). V lost 2 bases and J 7 bases, leaving 22 bases between the germline ends. The length of the CDR3 is 17 residues. Germline loops: CDR1 SGDLS, CDR2 YYNGEE. The CDR3 reads CASSVHDQSSWGNEQFF. The CDR3 DNA reads as TGTGCCAGCAGCGTCCATGACCAGTCCTCCTGGGGGAATGAGCAGTTCTTC.

The V gene is TRBV3-1 (or the pseudogene TRBV3-2), the J gene TRBJ1-4, with 7 bases identical to TRBD1. Trimming at V came to 1 base and at J to 7 bases, leaving 3 bases not matched to a gene. Germline V CDR1 and CDR2: LGHDT, YNNKEL (reference sequence). This CDR3 contains 14 residues. This CDR3 is CASSQGRDSEKLFF. CDR3 bases: TGTGCCAGCAGCCAAGGCCGGGACAGTGAAAAACTGTTTTTT.

The chain joins TRBV2 to TRBJ1-6; weak D call: TRBD1 (5 bases). The CDR3 is 15 amino acids. Trimming pared 1 base from V and 9 bases from J, leaving 13 bases between. Germline loops: CDR1 SNHLY, CDR2 FYNNEI. CDR3 residues: CASSEEVRVGSPLHF. The CDR3 nucleotides are TGTGCCAGCAGTGAAGAGGTCAGGGTAGGTTCACCCCTCCACTTT. Combining the CDR3 with reference TRBV2 and TRBJ1-6 gives the whole variable domain EPEVTQTPSHQVTQMGQEVILRCVPISNHLYFYWYRQILGQKVEFLVSFYNNEISEKSEIFDDQFSVERPDGSNFTLKIRSTKLEDSAMYFCASSEEVRVGSPLHFGNGTRLTVT.

V and J are TRBV19 and TRBJ2-2; D perhaps matches TRBD2 (5 bases). V lost 5 bases and J lost 5, with 12 bases in between. Germline CDR1 LNHDA, CDR2 SQIVND (reference sequence). The CDR3 contains 14 residues. The CDR3 nucleotides read TGTGCCAGTAGTGTGGCACTAGAAACCGGGGAGCTGTTTTTT. Translating gives CASSVALETGELFF. Drawing the rest from reference TRBV19 and TRBJ2-2, the complete variable domain is DGGITQSPKYLFRKEGQNVTLSCEQNLNHDAMYWYRQDPGQGLRLIYYSQIVNDFQKGDIAEGYSVSREKKESFPLTVTSAQKNPTAFYLCASSVALETGELFFGEGSRLTVL.

In this sample, this clone turned up once. The rearrangement uses TRBV4-3 and TRBJ2-5; no definite D call. Germline CDR1 and CDR2: LGHNA and YSLEER. The CDR3 covers 12 residues. V was pared by 4 bases and J by 7 bases, with 10 bases between. The CDR3 region has the DNA TGCGCCAGCAGCCTTGGTGCTGGGACCCAGTACTTC. It codes for CASSLGAGTQYF.

This clone has just a few counts. The V gene is TRBV6-5, the J gene TRBJ1-5; possibly TRBD1 for D (5 bases). V was pared by 4 bases and J by 2 bases, with 12 bases between. Germline V gives CDR1 MNHEY, CDR2 SVGAGI. The CDR3 contains 15 residues. In DNA, the CDR3 is TGTGCCAGCAGTTCGACAGTGAGTGGCAATCAGCCCCAGCATTTT. Its translation: CASSSTVSGNQPQHF.

This chain joins TRBV9 and TRBJ2-3; D possibly matches TRBD1 or TRBD2 (5 bases each). V lost 3 bases and J lost 0, with 11 bases in between. This CDR3 region has 15 residues. CDR1 and CDR2 (germline): SGDLS, YYNGEE. The CDR3: CASSGGVFSTDTQYF. The CDR3 bases are TGTGCCAGCAGCGGAGGGGTTTTTAGCACAGATACGCAGTATTTT.